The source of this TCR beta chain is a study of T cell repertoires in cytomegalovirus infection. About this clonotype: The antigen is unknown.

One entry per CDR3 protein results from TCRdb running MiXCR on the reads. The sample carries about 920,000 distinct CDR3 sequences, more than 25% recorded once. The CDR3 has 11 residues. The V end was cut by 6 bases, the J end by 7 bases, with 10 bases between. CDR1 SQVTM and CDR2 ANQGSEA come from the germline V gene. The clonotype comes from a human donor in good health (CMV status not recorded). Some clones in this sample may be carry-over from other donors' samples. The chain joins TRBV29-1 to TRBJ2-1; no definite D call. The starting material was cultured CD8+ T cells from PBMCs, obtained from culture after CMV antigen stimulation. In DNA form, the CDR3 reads TGCAGCGTCCCTCATGCGAATGAGCAGTTCTTC. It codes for CSVPHANEQFF.